The T cell receptor (beta chain) described here comes from a study of graft-versus-host responses after intestinal transplantation. Across the study: The whole recipient group had anti-thymocyte globulin induction followed by tacrolimus and steroids for roughly three years.

Whole-study results and caveats: Among recipient marrow samples, GvH clones were found; some appeared first in ileum or blood. Graft-versus-host to host-versus-graft clonal ratios in allografts were high in patients with graft-donor T cell macrochimerism.

Sequenced by immunoSEQ multiplex PCR; TCRdb stores in-frame clones only, minus some. The repertoire holds over 65,000 clones, with 92% as singletons. This clone was counted a single time. The antigen is undetermined. Trimming removed 2 bases from V and 6 bases from J, with 2 bases in between. There are 11 residues in the CDR3. Looked up from germline, CDR1 is MNHEY and CDR2 is SMNVEV (reference sequence). The V and J genes are TRBV27 and TRBJ2-1; D gene unclear. This specimen consisted of PBMCs, obtained 98 days after intestinal transplantation. The TCR originated in a human patient who received an intestinal transplant, so some T cells may come from the graft donor. The CDR3 reads CASSLGNEQFF. The CDR3 DNA reads as TGTGCCAGCAGTTTAGGCAATGAGCAGTTCTTC.